This TCR beta chain is drawn from a study of blood T cell repertoires in COVID-19. Study-level background: Donors in the United States, Italy and Spain gave samples during acute or convalescent COVID-19. From T cells, B-cell-depleted T cells, or PBMCs came the material, which was cDNA or gDNA.

Per the original methods: By means of reference gene primer amplification, nucleated cell counts were estimated. This table comes from immunoSEQ multiplex PCR, and its TCRdb copy is limited to in-frame clones, with some not included. D and trimming were read from the DNA, whereas the V and J calls and clone size are those reported in that table. The repertoire holds a few hundred thousand clones, with approximately 90% as singletons. The CDR3 is 15 amino acids. V shed 5 bases, J shed 6 bases, and the junction held 6 bases outside the gene matches. The germline CDR1 and CDR2 sequences are SGHTA and FQGNSA.

The sequence came from a woman in her forties or fifties who had recovered from COVID-19. The chain couples TRBV7-2 to TRBJ1-5; TRBD1 matches at 11 bases. The sample comprised peripheral blood. This chain's CDR3 is CASSLRTGGGQPQHF. The CDR3 DNA reads as TGTGCCAGCAGCCTACGGACAGGGGGCGGTCAGCCCCAGCATTTT.